Presented here are 21 T cell receptor beta chains from one specimen sequenced in a study of blood T cell repertoires in COVID-19. The assay was immunoSEQ multiplex PCR, and TCRdb's table has in-frame clones only and misses some. The sample includes fewer than 80,000 clones, around 89% of them seen just once. The sample was peripheral blood. These receptors were obtained from a human donor in a cohort sampled during active COVID-19.

This clone was recorded a few times. The rearrangement uses TRBV4-1 and TRBJ1-6; 10 positions agree with TRBD1. CDR1 and CDR2 (germline): MGHRA, YSYEKL. The junction had 0 bases not matched to a gene; V was cut back by 5 bases and J by 5 bases. This CDR3 comprises 14 residues. The DNA for the CDR3 is TGCGCCAGCAGCGGGACAGGGGATAATTCACCCCTCCACTTT. Its translation is CASSGTGDNSPLHF.

V usage is TRBV10-3 and J usage is TRBJ2-7, with 8 bases lining up with TRBD1. The CDR3 runs 15 residues. V shed 2 bases, J shed 2 bases, and the junction held 5 bases outside the gene matches. The germline V gene encodes CDR1 ENHRY and CDR2 SYGVKD. The CDR3 here is CAISERQGPPYEQYF. The CDR3 bases are TGTGCCATCAGTGAGCGACAGGGGCCCCCCTACGAGCAGTACTTC.

V usage is TRBV11-3 and J usage is TRBJ2-3, with TRBD2 matching 13 bases. The CDR3 extends over 16 amino acids. The germline V gene encodes CDR1 SGHNT and CDR2 YENEEA. J gave up 2 bases and V 8 bases, and 7 bases lay outside the gene matches. The CDR3 DNA sequence: TGTGCCAGCGGCCCGGGACTAGCGGGATCCACAGATACGCAGTATTTT. This sequence encodes CASGPGLAGSTDTQYF. The full variable domain, completed using reference TRBV11-3 and TRBJ2-3, is EAGVVQSPRYKIIEKKQPVAFWCNPISGHNTLYWYLQNLGQGPELLIRYENEEAVDDSQLPKDRFSAERLKGVDSTLKIQPAELGDSAVYLCASGPGLAGSTDTQYFGPGTRLTVL.

J is TRBJ2-1 and V is TRBV15; 8 bases fit TRBD2. The CDR3 spans 17 residues. Per germline, CDR1 LNHNV and CDR2 YYDKDF (reference sequence). Trimming took 0 bases from V and 1 from J; bases not matched to a gene: 5. Here the CDR3 reads CATSRDRGGGSYNEQFF. The DNA of the CDR3 is TGTGCCACCAGCAGAGACCGTGGCGGGGGGTCCTACAATGAGCAGTTCTTC. The full variable domain, completed using reference TRBV15 and TRBJ2-1, is DAMVIQNPRYQVTQFGKPVTLSCSQTLNHNVMYWYQQKSSQAPKLLFHYYDKDFNNEADTPDNFQSRRPNTSFCFLDIRSPGLGDTAMYLCATSRDRGGGSYNEQFFGPGTRLTVL.

This clone is a singleton in its sample. This chain uses TRBV5-1 with TRBJ2-3, with a tentative D call TRBD1 (6 bases). The CDR3 is 14 residues long. Trimming shortened V by 8 bases and J by 0 bases, and 13 bases separated the two germline ends. The V gene's germline CDR1 is SGHRS and CDR2 YFSETQ. This CDR3 reads CASSDSFSTDTQYF. CDR3 DNA sequence: TGCGCCAGTTCGGACAGCTTCAGCACAGATACGCAGTATTTT.

The chain is built from TRBV6-5 and TRBJ2-5; the D gene is possibly TRBD2 (6 bases). Per the germline V gene, CDR1 is MNHEY and CDR2 is SVGAGI. The length of the CDR3 is 15 residues. The ends were cut back, 6 bases at V and 2 bases at J, with 16 bases in the middle. The CDR3 bases are TGTGCCAGCAGGAGCGGGCAGGTCATACAAGAGACCCAGTACTTC. It yields the protein CASRSGQVIQETQYF.

The chain couples TRBV7-8 to TRBJ2-2; the match to TRBD1 covers 9 bases. Trimming cost V 6 bases and J 3 bases; bases outside gene matches: 8. The CDR3 sequence is 16 residues long. Germline CDR1 is SGHVS and CDR2 is FQNEAQ. The CDR3 here is CASRYRGLLDTGELFF. The CDR3 DNA reads TGTGCCAGCAGGTACAGGGGGCTGTTGGACACCGGGGAGCTGTTTTTT. The full variable domain, rest sourced from reference TRBV7-8 and TRBJ2-2, is GAGVSQSPRYKVAKRGQDVALRCDPISGHVSLFWYQQALGQGPEFLTYFQNEAQLDKSGLPSDRFFAERPEGSVSTLKIQRTQQEDSAVYLCASRYRGLLDTGELFFGEGSRLTVL.

CDR3 coding DNA: TGTGCCAGCAGCTTAGTTTTGGGCAGGGGCACAGATACGCAGTATTTT. This sequence encodes CASSLVLGRGTDTQYF. This chain links TRBV7-8 with TRBJ2-3; a weak D match, TRBD1 (5 bases). The germline V gene encodes CDR1 SGHVS and CDR2 FQNEAQ. The ends were cut back, 1 base at V and 1 base at J, with 12 bases in the middle. This CDR3 is built from 16 residues.

The V gene is TRBV3-1 (or the pseudogene TRBV3-2), the J gene TRBJ1-2, with 9 positions matching TRBD1. Germline CDR1 reads LGHDT; CDR2 reads YNNKEL (reference sequence). Trimming took 4 bases from V and 4 from J; bases not matched to a gene: 16. CDR3 length: 18 residues. The CDR3 protein is CASSLAGTGRDESYGYTF. In DNA, the CDR3 is TGTGCCAGCAGCCTAGCCGGGACAGGGAGAGATGAAAGCTATGGCTACACCTTC.

J is TRBJ2-5 and V is TRBV5-4; 8 bases are shared with TRBD1. After removal of 3 bases from V and 8 bases from J, the junction contained 9 bases not matched to a gene. Germline values: CDR1 SGHNT, CDR2 YYREEE (reference sequence). The CDR3 is 14 residues long. The CDR3 here is CASSSKTGDETQYF. CDR3 DNA: TGTGCCAGCAGCTCTAAGACAGGGGATGAAACCCAGTACTTC.

The V call is TRBV5-1, the J call TRBJ1-4; the D gene is possibly TRBD1 (6 bases). The CDR3 is 18 residues long. Germline CDR1 and CDR2: SGHRS and YFSETQ. V was shortened by 4 bases and J by 4 bases, with 23 bases between the two germline ends. The CDR3, as DNA: TGCGCCAGCAGCGTGGGCCCACAGGGTACGCAAAGTAATGAAAAACTGTTTTTT. Protein sequence: CASSVGPQGTQSNEKLFF.

V usage is TRBV5-1 and J usage is TRBJ1-1, with 9 positions matching TRBD1. The J segment lost 7 bases and the V segment lost 0 bases, leaving 7 bases of the junction unmatched. From germline, CDR1 is SGHRS and CDR2 YFSETQ. The CDR3 extends over 15 amino acids. The CDR3 region is CASSLVTGGSGEAFF. The CDR3 DNA is TGCGCCAGCAGCTTGGTTACAGGGGGCAGCGGTGAAGCTTTCTTT. The variable domain in full, completed from reference TRBV5-1 and TRBJ1-1, reads KAGVTQTPRYLIKTRGQQVTLSCSPISGHRSVSWYQQTPGQGLQFLFEYFSETQRNKGNFPGRFSGRQFSNSRSEMNVSTLELGDSALYLCASSLVTGGSGEAFFGQGTRLTVV.

This clone turned up a few times. This chain uses TRBV12-5 with TRBJ2-3; TRBD1 matches at 11 bases. Germline-derived CDR1 and CDR2 are LGHNT and FRNRAP. The CDR3 is 15 residues long. V lost 2 bases, J lost 6 bases, and 4 bases stayed unmatched. In DNA, the CDR3 is TGTGCTAGTGGTTTGACCGGACAGGGGGCGGATACGCAGTATTTT. It translates to CASGLTGQGADTQYF.

V gene TRBV5-1 combines with J gene TRBJ2-1, with 7 bases fitting TRBD2. V was clipped by 4 bases and J by 0 bases; unmatched bases: 7. The CDR3 is made up of 16 amino acids. Germline V gene lookup returns CDR1 SGHRS and CDR2 YFSETQ. This chain's CDR3 is CASSQAGKSSYNEQFF. CDR3 bases: TGCGCCAGCAGCCAAGCGGGAAAAAGCTCCTACAATGAGCAGTTCTTC.

The chain uses TRBV28 and TRBJ2-1; D is undetermined. Per the germline V gene, CDR1 is MDHEN and CDR2 is SYDVKM. The CDR3 consists of 13 residues. Trimming removed 1 base at V and 9 bases at J, with 10 bases between. CDR3 residues: CASSLSGISEQFF. CDR3 DNA: TGTGCCAGCAGTTTATCTGGCATCTCTGAGCAGTTCTTC.

The chain joins TRBV9 to TRBJ2-7, with 11 bases aligning to TRBD2. The length of the CDR3 is 16 residues. V lost 0 bases, J lost 4 bases, and 6 bases stayed unmatched. Germline V gives CDR1 SGDLS, CDR2 YYNGEE. This chain's CDR3 is CASSVDSGLAGYEQYF. The CDR3 DNA is TGTGCCAGCAGCGTAGATTCCGGACTAGCGGGTTACGAGCAGTACTTC.

The genes are TRBV5-6 and TRBJ2-5; maybe TRBD1 (6 bases). The CDR3 totals 14 residues. Trimming took off 3 bases at V and 1 base at J, with 10 bases between the two ends. CDR1 and CDR2 (germline): SGHDT, YYEEEE. The CDR3 sequence is CASSWGHIQETQYF. For the CDR3, the DNA is TGTGCCAGCAGCTGGGGACATATCCAAGAGACCCAGTACTTC.

The rearrangement uses TRBV5-1 and TRBJ2-7; tentatively, D is TRBD1 (6 bases). The CDR3 has 13 amino acids. The germline V and J ends were trimmed by 4 bases and 3 bases, with 11 bases remaining between them. Germline V CDR1 and CDR2: SGHRS, YFSETQ. CDR3 coding DNA: TGCGCCAGCAGCACCCAGACAGGCTACGAGCAGTACTTC. This encodes CASSTQTGYEQYF.

CDR3 in amino acids: CSAGGGNQNTEAFF. The CDR3, as DNA: TGCAGTGCTGGTGGGGGCAACCAGAACACTGAAGCTTTCTTT. The chain recombines TRBV20-1 with TRBJ1-1; possibly TRBD1 for D (6 bases). The V end was cut by 5 bases, the J end by 1 base, with 14 bases between. In germline, CDR1 is DFQATT, CDR2 SNEGSKA (reference sequence). The CDR3 totals 14 residues.

The rearrangement joins TRBV7-2 to TRBJ1-1; 8 positions match TRBD1. The germline V gene has CDR1 SGHTA and CDR2 FQGNSA. The CDR3 is 14 amino acids. With V trimmed by 3 bases and J by 2 bases, 2 bases remained unmatched. The CDR3 nucleotides read TGTGCCAGCAGCTTCTCAGGGGGCAACACTGAAGCTTTCTTT. Amino acid sequence: CASSFSGGNTEAFF.

The genes are TRBV6-2 or TRBV6-3 and TRBJ1-5, with 7 bases identical to TRBD1. The CDR3 loop spans 16 amino acids. V dropped 5 bases and J dropped 6; count of bases not matched to a gene: 13. Germline assignment: CDR1 MNHEY and CDR2 SVGEGT. This CDR3 is CASSPWDSRGGQPQHF. The CDR3 DNA reads as TGTGCCAGCAGTCCCTGGGACAGCCGAGGGGGTCAGCCCCAGCATTTT.